What follows are 6 T cell receptor beta chains derived from one specimen sequenced in a study of shared clonotypes between healthy human individuals. Clones were read by immunoSEQ multiplex PCR, and TCRdb kept only the in-frame ones, dropping some. The top ten clones hold 0.05% to 0.07% of a sample with under 650,000 clones, about 96% of them seen once. The specimen sequenced was naive CD4+ T cells sorted from blood. Subset reported: CD45RA+ positively selected. These receptors were obtained from a woman aged 30 to 39 in good health.

This sequence joins TRBV4-2 and TRBJ1-5; D may be TRBD1 (5 bases). The germline V and J ends were trimmed by 0 bases and 4 bases, with 13 bases remaining between them. Germline loops: CDR1 LGHNA, CDR2 YNFKEQ. This CDR3 is 16 amino acids long. The CDR3 protein is CASSQDGGTLNQPQHF. CDR3 in DNA: TGTGCCAGCAGCCAAGATGGGGGGACCTTAAATCAGCCCCAGCATTTT.

This clone appeared a single time. This chain links TRBV28 with TRBJ1-2, with a possible D match to TRBD1 (5 bases). This CDR3 has 13 residues. Looked up from germline, CDR1 is MDHEN and CDR2 is SYDVKM. V was cut by 2 bases and J by 7 bases, with 11 bases left in between. As DNA, the CDR3 is TGTGCCAGCAGTTTACCAGGGTTTGGTGGCTACACCTTC. This encodes CASSLPGFGGYTF.

The chain links TRBV6-5 to TRBJ2-7; 10 nucleotides align to TRBD2. The CDR3 consists of 16 residues. Losses at the gene ends were 0 bases for V and 5 bases for J; bases not matched to a gene: 7. Germline loops: CDR1 MNHEY, CDR2 SVGAGI. CDR3: CASSYSYLAGEDEQYF. In DNA form, the CDR3 reads TGTGCCAGCAGTTACTCTTACCTAGCGGGAGAGGACGAGCAGTACTTC.

CDR3 in DNA: TGTGCCAGCAGTTTCGTGGCAGGGTACCAAGAGCAGTACTTC. Its translation: CASSFVAGYQEQYF. This sequence joins TRBV28 and TRBJ2-7; a possible D gene is TRBD1 (5 bases). V was pared by 3 bases and J by 7 bases, with 16 bases between. CDR3 length: 14 amino acids. Germline CDR1 MDHEN, CDR2 SYDVKM. The whole variable domain, filled in from reference TRBV28 and TRBJ2-7, reads DVKVTQSSRYLVKRTGEKVFLECVQDMDHENMFWYRQDPGLGLRLIYFSYDVKMKEKGDIPEGYSVSREKKERFSLILESASTNQTSMYLCASSFVAGYQEQYFGPGTRLTVT.

The V call is TRBV19, the J call TRBJ1-5; D call uncertain. The CDR3 runs to 14 residues. Germline lookup yields CDR1 LNHDA and CDR2 SQIVND (reference sequence). V dropped 3 bases and J dropped 4 bases, with 10 bases sitting between them. CDR3 DNA: TGTGCCAGTAGTATGGCACAGCTTAATCAGCCCCAGCATTTT. Translating gives CASSMAQLNQPQHF.

The rearrangement joins TRBV15 to TRBJ1-3; no reliable D call. Germline V lookup: CDR1 LNHNV, CDR2 YYDKDF (reference sequence). V lost 5 bases and J lost 1, with 15 bases in between. CDR3 length equals 16 residues. CDR3 amino acids: CATSDLVRGSGNTIYF. The DNA of the CDR3 is TGTGCCACCAGCGACTTAGTGCGGGGTTCTGGAAACACCATATATTTT.